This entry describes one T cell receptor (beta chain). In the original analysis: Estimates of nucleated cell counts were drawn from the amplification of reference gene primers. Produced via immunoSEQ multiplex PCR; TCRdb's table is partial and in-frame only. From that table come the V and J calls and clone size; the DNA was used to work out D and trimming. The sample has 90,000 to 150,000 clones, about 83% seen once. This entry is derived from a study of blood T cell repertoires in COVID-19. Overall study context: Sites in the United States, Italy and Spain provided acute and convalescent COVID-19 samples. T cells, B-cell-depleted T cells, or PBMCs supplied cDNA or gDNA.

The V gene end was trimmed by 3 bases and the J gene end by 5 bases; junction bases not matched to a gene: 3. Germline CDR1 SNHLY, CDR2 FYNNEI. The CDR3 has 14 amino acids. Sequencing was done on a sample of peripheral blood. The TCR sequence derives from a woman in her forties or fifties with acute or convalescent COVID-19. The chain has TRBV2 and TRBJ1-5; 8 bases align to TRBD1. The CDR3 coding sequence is TGTGCCAGCAGTGATGACAGGGGTGATCAGCCCCAGCATTTT. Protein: CASSDDRGDQPQHF.